The T cell receptor beta chain under discussion was sequenced for a study of Ad26.COV2.S vaccination and SARS-CoV-2 variants. About the research overall: Participants got Ad26.COV2.S intramuscularly, once or twice 56 days apart.

Points on this clone: What it binds is unknown.

Described treatment: around 19 received Ad26.COV2.S at low or high dose, single or two shots; roughly 5 received placebo; per-sample allocation not given. Each sample was drawn 63 days after the first injection (of vaccine or placebo). Whole-study findings and limits: Similar non-spike TCR breadth was observed in recipients of vaccine and of placebo.

Profiling relied on immunoSEQ multiplex PCR, and the TCRdb table lists in-frame clones only, not all of them. The table records 400,000 to 450,000 clones, about nine tenths of them present only once. Germline lookup yields CDR1 SEHNR and CDR2 FQNEAQ (reference sequence). The CDR3 sequence is 16 residues long. V was shortened by 4 bases and J by 5 bases, with 17 bases between the two germline ends. The sequence was collected from a person aged 18-65 years who received the Ad26.COV2.S COVID-19 vaccine or a placebo. The rearrangement uses TRBV7-9 and TRBJ1-4, with D tentatively TRBD1 (5 bases). The sample in question was peripheral blood, obtained in a trial of Ad26.COV2.S vaccine versus placebo. The CDR3 spells CASSYGAWDGNEKLFF. Written as DNA, the CDR3 is TGTGCCAGCAGCTATGGGGCGTGGGACGGAAATGAAAAACTGTTTTTT.